Listed here are 25 T cell receptor beta chains from one sample, sequenced in a study of cytomegalovirus exposure and HLA in healthy donors. In the PCR, 60 Vbeta and 13 Jbeta primers were used. Produced via immunoSEQ multiplex PCR; TCRdb's table is partial and in-frame only. The table records more than 95,000 clones, approximately 74% of them present only once. Sequenced sample: PBMCs. The source is a female donor in good health and CMV-seropositive.

This clone was seen a few times. This sequence joins TRBV7-2 and TRBJ2-7; TRBD1 aligns across 7 bases. Germline V gene sequence: CDR1 SGHTA, CDR2 FQGNSA. This CDR3 contains 15 residues. Trimming took 4 bases from V and 2 from J; bases not matched to a gene: 8. CDR3 in amino acids: CASSYNRGAPYEQYF. The CDR3, as DNA: TGTGCCAGCAGCTACAACAGGGGTGCCCCCTACGAGCAGTACTTC.

The chain carries TRBV4-2 and TRBJ1-1; D perhaps matches TRBD1 (5 bases). CDR1 LGHNA and CDR2 YNFKEQ come from the germline V gene. Trimming pared 0 bases from V and 0 bases from J, leaving 17 bases between. This CDR3 spans 18 amino acids. DNA for the CDR3: TGTGCCAGCAGCCAAGATATTGGGGGGATGATTGTGAACACTGAAGCTTTCTTT. Translated, it gives CASSQDIGGMIVNTEAFF.

The chain couples TRBV30 to TRBJ1-2; the D gene is possibly TRBD1 (6 bases). Trimming shortened V by 3 bases and J by 0 bases, and 14 bases separated the two germline ends. The CDR3 is 15 residues long. CDR1 and CDR2 (germline): GTSNPN, SVGIG (reference sequence). CDR3 sequence: CAWRTRGFTNYGYTF. Written as DNA, the CDR3 is TGTGCCTGGAGAACCAGGGGCTTTACTAACTATGGCTACACCTTC.

The sample holds a few counts of this clone. The chain uses TRBV10-3 and TRBJ2-6, with 8 bases identical to TRBD2. The CDR3 is made up of 17 amino acids. Germline V gene lookup returns CDR1 ENHRY and CDR2 SYGVKD. Losses at the gene ends were 2 bases for V and 1 base for J; bases not matched to a gene: 4. The CDR3 is CAISEGGGRSGANVLTF. DNA of the CDR3: TGTGCCATCAGTGAGGGGGGCGGGAGGTCTGGGGCCAACGTCCTGACTTTC.

The chain has TRBV5-1 and TRBJ2-7, with 8 bases that match TRBD2. The CDR3 is made up of 14 amino acids. The V gene end was trimmed by 7 bases and the J gene end by 5 bases; junction bases not matched to a gene: 11. Germline assignment: CDR1 SGHRS and CDR2 YFSETQ. The CDR3 protein is CASGGGGRMNEQYF. The CDR3 DNA is TGCGCCAGCGGAGGCGGCGGGAGGATGAACGAGCAGTACTTC.

The CDR3 is CASSQDRSGRWPQHF. CDR3 bases: TGCGCCAGCAGCCAAGATAGGTCAGGTCGGTGGCCCCAGCATTTT. The V gene is TRBV4-3, the J gene TRBJ1-5; D uncertain. Germline values: CDR1 LGHNA, CDR2 YSLEER. The V end lost 0 bases, the J end lost 9 bases, and 15 bases lay between the germline ends. The CDR3 covers 15 residues.

The chain carries TRBV27 and TRBJ2-7; D is perhaps TRBD1 (5 bases). The CDR3 has 14 amino acids. The V gene's germline CDR1 is MNHEY and CDR2 SMNVEV (reference sequence). Trimming removed 5 bases at V and 3 bases at J, with 14 bases between. CDR3 sequence (DNA): TGTGCCAGCAGTGTGGGGCGTGGTGACTACGAGCAGTACTTC. Translated, it gives CASSVGRGDYEQYF.

The V gene is TRBV29-1, the J gene TRBJ1-2, with 7 bases identical to TRBD1. This CDR3 comprises 11 residues. The germline V gene encodes CDR1 SQVTM and CDR2 ANQGSEA. V trimming: 2 bases; J trimming: 7 bases; junction bases outside the gene matches: 1. CDR3 sequence: CSVEQGVGYTF. The CDR3 DNA is TGCAGCGTTGAACAGGGGGTTGGCTACACCTTC.

The genes are TRBV28 and TRBJ1-1; TRBD1 is a possible D gene (5 bases). V gave up 4 bases and J gave up 4 bases, with 16 bases separating them. The V gene's germline CDR1 is MDHEN and CDR2 SYDVKM. The CDR3 extends over 15 amino acids. CDR3 in DNA: TGTGCCAGCAGTTGGGGCGTCGGTTTAGGCACTGAAGCTTTCTTT. Its translation: CASSWGVGLGTEAFF.

J is TRBJ1-1 and V is TRBV18, with no clear D. V shed 6 bases and J shed 5 bases, with 16 bases lying between them. The CDR3 has 14 amino acids. Germline loops: CDR1 KGHSH, CDR2 LQKENI. The CDR3 region has the DNA TGTGCCAGCTCCAAGGACGGCCGGGGAACTGAAGCTTTCTTT. Residues: CASSKDGRGTEAFF.

The V and J genes are TRBV7-2 and TRBJ2-5; 7 bases are shared with TRBD2. The CDR3 totals 13 residues. The V segment lost 5 bases and the J segment 7 bases; nucleotides outside the gene matches: 7. Germline V gene data show CDR1 as SGHTA and CDR2 as FQGNSA. The CDR3 bases are TGTGCCAGCAGCCCCAGCGGGGAGACGACCCAGTACTTC. Translated, it gives CASSPSGETTQYF.

The chain links TRBV13 to TRBJ2-5; 10 nucleotides match TRBD2. Trimming at V came to 5 bases and at J to 4 bases, leaving 13 bases not matched to a gene. This CDR3 spans 17 amino acids. Germline CDR1 reads PRHDT; CDR2 reads FYEKMQ (reference sequence). This CDR3 reads CASSRSFSGGASETQYF. In DNA, the CDR3 is TGTGCCAGCAGCCGATCCTTCAGCGGGGGGGCCTCAGAGACCCAGTACTTC.

The V gene is TRBV15, the J gene TRBJ2-7; TRBD2 matches 14 bases. V was clipped by 5 bases and J by 7 bases; unmatched bases: 7. This CDR3 is 15 amino acids long. Germline V gene data show CDR1 as LNHNV and CDR2 as YYDKDF (reference sequence). This chain's CDR3 is CATSGGLAGGREQYF. The CDR3 bases are TGTGCCACCAGCGGAGGACTAGCGGGAGGTCGGGAGCAGTACTTC.

A note on this clone: Mismatch with germline at one junction end may stem from a read error. The chain combines TRBV7-2 with TRBJ1-1; D may be TRBD1 (5 bases). The germline CDR1 and CDR2 sequences are SGHTA and FQGNSA. CDR3 length equals 15 residues. CDR3 bases: TGTGCCAGCAGCTCAACCCGGGGGGTGAACTCTGAAGCTTTCTTT. It codes for CASSSTRGVNSEAFF.

The V call is TRBV4-3, the J call TRBJ1-6, with D perhaps TRBD1 (6 bases). The germline CDR1 and CDR2 sequences are LGHNA and YSLEER. The CDR3 length is 17 residues. Trimming shortened V by 1 base and J by 10 bases, and 20 bases separated the two germline ends. CDR3 sequence (DNA): TGCGCCAGCAGCCAAGGGGGGCTGACGAATCGCGAATCACCCCTCCACTTT. Translation gives CASSQGGLTNRESPLHF.

The rearrangement uses TRBV19 and TRBJ2-1, with 11 bases aligning to TRBD2. V lost 4 bases, J lost 8 bases, and 10 bases stayed unmatched. Germline CDR1 is LNHDA and CDR2 is SQIVND (reference sequence). This CDR3 contains 16 residues. The CDR3: CASSNLPSGRTDEQFF. For the CDR3, the DNA is TGTGCCAGTAGTAACCTTCCTAGCGGGAGGACCGATGAGCAGTTCTTC.

This clone has a handful of counts. V is TRBV2 and J is TRBJ2-3; D gene unclear. This CDR3 is built from 15 residues. Trimming left V 1 base short and J 2 bases short, with 10 bases between. Germline V CDR1 and CDR2: SNHLY, FYNNEI. CDR3 sequence (DNA): TGTGCCAGCAGTGAAGACAGACCCTTCACAGATACGCAGTATTTT. This translates into CASSEDRPFTDTQYF.

This chain uses TRBV7-2 with TRBJ2-1; TRBD2 aligns across 13 bases. V lost 2 bases, J lost 4 bases, and 5 bases stayed unmatched. CDR3 size: 17 residues. Per the germline V gene, CDR1 is SGHTA and CDR2 is FQGNSA. The CDR3: CASSLQPGLAGYNEQFF. CDR3 nucleotide sequence: TGTGCCAGCAGCTTACAACCGGGACTAGCGGGATACAATGAGCAGTTCTTC. Supplemented by reference TRBV7-2 and TRBJ2-1, the full variable domain reads GAGVSQSPSNKVTEKGKDVELRCDPISGHTALYWYRQSLGQGLEFLIYFQGNSAPDKSGLPSDRFSAERTGGSVSTLTIQRTQQEDSAVYLCASSLQPGLAGYNEQFFGPGTRLTVL.

V is TRBV28 and J is TRBJ2-1; 8 bases agree with TRBD2. In germline, CDR1 is MDHEN, CDR2 SYDVKM. The CDR3 has 15 residues. V was clipped by 6 bases and J by 4 bases; unmatched bases: 8. The CDR3 protein is CASRQASGPYNEQFF. The CDR3 DNA reads TGTGCCAGCAGGCAAGCTAGCGGGCCTTACAATGAGCAGTTCTTC.

This clone has just one count. The CDR3 here is CASSDEQGAKTQYF. Here the CDR3 DNA reads TGTGCCAGCAGTGACGAACAGGGGGCGAAGACCCAGTACTTC. This chain connects TRBV25-1 to TRBJ2-5, with TRBD1 matching over 9 bases. Germline CDR1 is MGHDK and CDR2 is SYGVNS. V was pared by 3 bases and J by 6 bases, with 5 bases of the junction left unmatched. The CDR3 consists of 14 residues.

Note on this clone: One junction end disagrees with the germline gene, perhaps due to a read error. V and J are TRBV15 and TRBJ2-1; perhaps TRBD2 as D (6 bases). Germline lookup yields CDR1 LNHNV and CDR2 YYDKDF (reference sequence). The length of the CDR3 is 15 residues. The DNA for the CDR3 is TGTGCCACCACGGCTCCTGTCGGGGGTGTCAATGAGCAGCTCTTC. Residues: CATTAPVGGVNEQLF.

This clone was counted only a few times. The chain is built from TRBV19 and TRBJ1-5, with 10 nucleotides matching TRBD1. CDR3 length equals 15 residues. The germline V gene encodes CDR1 LNHDA and CDR2 SQIVND (reference sequence). After removal of 4 bases from V and 3 bases from J, the junction contained 3 bases not matched to a gene. DNA of the CDR3: TGTGCCAGTAGTAGGGACAGGGGTGACAATCAGCCCCAGCATTTT. Translated: CASSRDRGDNQPQHF.

This clone has only a few counts. An end of the junction does not agree with germline; a read error may underlie this. In the same sample, other DNA sequences code for this CDR3. The chain uses TRBV28 and TRBJ1-5; TRBD1 agrees at 8 bases. There are 14 residues in the CDR3. The germline gives CDR1 MDHEN, CDR2 SYDVKM. CDR3 in DNA: TGTGCCAGCAGTCTTGACAGGGGCAACCAGCCCCAGCATTTT. Protein sequence: CASSLDRGNQPQHF.

The chain couples TRBV7-2 to TRBJ1-1; D remains ambiguous. The CDR3 runs 13 residues. The germline CDR1 and CDR2 sequences are SGHTA and FQGNSA. Trimming pared 5 bases from V and 4 bases from J, leaving 11 bases between. DNA for the CDR3: TGTGCCAGCAGCCCAGATTTTTCCACTGAAGCTTTCTTT. Residues: CASSPDFSTEAFF. Full variable domain (rest looked up from reference TRBV7-2 and TRBJ1-1): GAGVSQSPSNKVTEKGKDVELRCDPISGHTALYWYRQSLGQGLEFLIYFQGNSAPDKSGLPSDRFSAERTGGSVSTLTIQRTQQEDSAVYLCASSPDFSTEAFFGQGTRLTVV.

J is TRBJ2-1 and V is TRBV7-3; D perhaps matches TRBD1 (5 bases). The V gene lost 5 bases and the J gene lost 5 bases, with 13 bases spanning the gap. The CDR3 has 14 amino acids. The germline V gene has CDR1 SGHTA and CDR2 FQGTGA. The CDR3 reads CASSPRGSDNEQFF. CDR3 nucleotides: TGTGCCAGCAGCCCAAGGGGATCGGACAATGAGCAGTTCTTC.